This T cell receptor (beta chain) was obtained from a study of regulatory T cells in long-lasting Graves disease. Arm-PCR of CDR3 regions with iRepertoire HTBI primers generated TCR beta libraries. TCRdb called the multiplex PCR reads again in MiXCR, with one record for every CDR3 protein. The table records 400,000 or so distinct CDR3 sequences, around 20% of them present only once. Findings of the study overall: Because few samples were included, accuracy may have been lower.

Stated time point: persistent/refractory GD, antithyroid drugs over 5 years with positive TRAb. After RNA was extracted from PBMCs, the TCR library was made from it. Guidelines of the American Thyroid Association were used to diagnose Graves' disease. Enrollment of patients was through an endocrinology department in Xi'an, China. Collection of peripheral blood (approximately 9 milliliters) was done using EDTA tubes. A note on this clonotype: Its antigen is not known.

The clonotype originates from a female donor with Graves disease. Sequencing used peripheral blood mononuclear cells (PBMCs), obtained when the disease was refractory, from a patient treated with antithyroid drugs.

The CDR3 loop is CASSPVSPGGSPGANVLTF. DNA of the CDR3: TGTGCCAGCAGCCCAGTTTCCCCAGGGGGCTCACCTGGGGCCAACGTCCTGACTTTC. The chain employs TRBV7-3 and TRBJ2-6, with TRBD1 identical over 8 bases. The length of the CDR3 is 19 residues. Unmatched junction bases numbered 14, after V lost 5 bases and J lost 2 bases. Germline V gene sequence: CDR1 SGHTA, CDR2 FQGTGA.